The clone carrying this TCR beta chain was counted ten times or more. Its cognate antigen is unknown. The sample comes from a study of T cells in Graves' hyperthyroidism and ophthalmopathy. Study-wide background: Peripheral blood was secured at the point of initial diagnosis, before any treatment. General study findings and limits: Before onset, ophthalmopathy was predicted by the model a median around 6 months earlier. Classification by a 13 V-J model distinguished ophthalmopathy from stable hyperthyroidism.

Every diagnosis used clinical symptoms, serum thyroxine and TRAb, thyroid ultrasound and orbital computed tomography. The CDR3 regions of TCR beta were amplified from RNA transcripts. During a first-round RT-PCR of the TCR CDR3, the HTBI primer set was used. TCRdb called the multiplex PCR reads again in MiXCR, with one record for every CDR3 protein. Counted here are some 620,000 distinct CDR3 sequences, about 17% occurring once; the ten biggest clones make up around 4%. This clonotype was obtained from a woman in her thirties with Graves' hyperthyroidism. The sample was blood.

The CDR3 nucleotides are TGTGCCAGCAGTAGGGACACTGAGCAGTTCTTC. Its protein is CASSRDTEQFF. J is TRBJ2-1 and V is TRBV6-2 or TRBV6-3, with D tentatively TRBD1 (6 bases). This CDR3 spans 11 amino acids. Trimming left V 5 bases short and J 9 bases short, with 8 bases between. Germline CDR1 MNHEY, CDR2 SVGEGT.